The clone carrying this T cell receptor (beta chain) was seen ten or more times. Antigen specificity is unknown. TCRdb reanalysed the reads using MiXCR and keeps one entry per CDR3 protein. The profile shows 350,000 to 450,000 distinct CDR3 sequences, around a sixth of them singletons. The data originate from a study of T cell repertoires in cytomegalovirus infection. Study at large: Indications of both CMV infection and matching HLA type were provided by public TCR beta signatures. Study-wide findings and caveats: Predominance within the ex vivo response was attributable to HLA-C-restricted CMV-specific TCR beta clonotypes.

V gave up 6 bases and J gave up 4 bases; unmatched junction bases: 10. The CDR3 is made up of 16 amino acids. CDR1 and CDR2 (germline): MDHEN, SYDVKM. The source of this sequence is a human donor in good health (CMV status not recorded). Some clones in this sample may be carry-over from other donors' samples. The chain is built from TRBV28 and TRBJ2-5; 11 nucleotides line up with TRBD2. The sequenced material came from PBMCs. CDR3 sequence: CASRRWASGGRETQYF. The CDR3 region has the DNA TGTGCCAGCAGACGCTGGGCTAGCGGGGGGCGAGAGACCCAGTACTTC.